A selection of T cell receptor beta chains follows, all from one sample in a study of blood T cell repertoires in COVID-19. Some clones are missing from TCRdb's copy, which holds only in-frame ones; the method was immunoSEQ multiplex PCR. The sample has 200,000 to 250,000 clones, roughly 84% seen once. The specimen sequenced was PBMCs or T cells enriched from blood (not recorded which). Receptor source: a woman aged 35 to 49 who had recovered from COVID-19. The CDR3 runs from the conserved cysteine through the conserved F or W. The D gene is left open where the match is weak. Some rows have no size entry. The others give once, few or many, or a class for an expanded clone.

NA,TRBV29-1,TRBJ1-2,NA,CSVEQGRSYTF,TGCAGCGTTGAGCAGGGTAGGAGCTACACCTTC
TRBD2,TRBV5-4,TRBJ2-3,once,CASSSPTSGTYGGDTDTQYF,TGTGCCAGCAGCTCCCCGACTAGCGGGACCTACGGGGGGGATACAGATACGCAGTATTTT
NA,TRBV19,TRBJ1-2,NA,CASSGWRGYTF,TGTGCCAGTAGTGGGTGGCGGGGCTACACCTTC
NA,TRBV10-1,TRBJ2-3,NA,CASSESLGRTNTQYF,TGCGCCAGCAGTGAGTCTTTGGGGCGGACGAATACGCAGTATTTT
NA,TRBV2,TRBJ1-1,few,CASMRRAMNTEAFF,TGTGCCAGCATGAGGAGGGCAATGAACACTGAAGCTTTCTTT
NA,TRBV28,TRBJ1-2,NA,CASSSEPGTQRRGYTF,TGTGCCAGCAGTTCAGAACCCGGGACACAACGGCGGGGCTACACCTTC
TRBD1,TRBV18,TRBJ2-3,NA,CASSPSFGTGETDTQYF,TGTGCCAGCTCACCATCATTTGGGACAGGGGAAACAGATACGCAGTATTTT
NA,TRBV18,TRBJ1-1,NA,CASSPINRAMNEAFF,TGTGCCAGCTCACCGATAAACAGGGCCATGAATGAAGCTTTCTTT
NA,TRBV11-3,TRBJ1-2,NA,CASSLASQPNYGYTF,TGTGCCAGCAGCTTAGCCTCACAGCCTAACTATGGCTACACCTTC
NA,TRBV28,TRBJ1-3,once,CASSRNTIYF,TGTGCCAGCTCTCGAAACACCATATATTTT
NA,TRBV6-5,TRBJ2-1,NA,CASSRDNEQFF,TGTGCCAGCAGCCGTGACAATGAGCAGTTCTTC
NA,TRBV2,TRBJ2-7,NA,CASSPTGYEQYF,TGTGCCAGCAGTCCAACAGGCTACGAGCAGTACTTC
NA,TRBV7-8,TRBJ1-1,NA,CASSLARIEVNTEAFF,TGTGCCAGCAGCTTAGCGCGTATAGAAGTGAACACTGAAGCTTTCTTT
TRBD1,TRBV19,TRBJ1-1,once,CASSNDRASEAFF,TGTGCCAGTAGCAACGACAGGGCCTCTGAAGCTTTCTTT
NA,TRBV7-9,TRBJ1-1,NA,CASEQQVRAEAFF,TGTGCCAGCGAGCAACAGGTTCGCGCTGAAGCTTTCTTT
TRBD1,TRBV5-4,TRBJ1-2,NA,CASSEDRANYGYTF,TGTGCCAGCAGCGAGGACAGGGCCAACTATGGCTACACCTTC
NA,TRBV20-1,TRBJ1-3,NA,CSAVSGNTIYF,TGCAGTGCCGTCTCTGGAAACACCATATATTTT
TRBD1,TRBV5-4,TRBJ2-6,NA,CASSPGTASSGANVLTF,TGTGCCAGCAGCCCCGGGACAGCGAGCTCTGGGGCCAACGTCCTGACTTTC
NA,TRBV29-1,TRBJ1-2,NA,CSVEEISGGRGYTF,TGCAGCGTTGAGGAGATTAGCGGGGGGCGGGGCTACACCTTC